The T cell receptor beta chain described here comes from a study of blood T cell repertoires in COVID-19 (dated by TCRdb to between 2020 and 2021). In terms of the full investigation: Samples from collaborators originated in the United States, Italy and Spain and spanned both the acute and convalescent phases of COVID-19. The prospective study material was composed of cDNA or gDNA derived from T cells, B-cell-depleted T cells, or PBMCs. Subjects who had been exposed to COVID-19, were actively infected with it, or had recovered from it provided the deeply sampled blood TCRbeta repertoires that made up the dataset. A freely available public database, intended as a resource for researchers studying the immune response to SARS-CoV-2, is where the repertoires were released. The samples were drawn from the first 160 participants of the ongoing ImmuneRACE study and from 950 to 1,500 subjects provided by 6 global collaborators. A de-identified subject ID, COVID-19 status, age in years and sex were almost always included in the sample metadata. HLA class I and class II types, where available, came from metadata supplied by the sample provider rather than from assay-based typing. Broad study findings and their caveats: The amount of clinical and demographic metadata varied by source and participant and was provided uncurated.

The CDR3 starts with the cysteine, ends with the phenylalanine, and has 14 residues. Here the CDR3 DNA is all that survives: 42 bases in frame from base 1. The germline V gene encodes CDR1 GTSNPN and CDR2 SVGIG (reference sequence). Ends trimmed: V by 2 bases, J by 6 bases; bases unmatched to a gene: 7. TCRbeta CDR3 regions were amplified from genomic DNA by means of the immunoSEQ Assay, a bias-controlled multiplex PCR. For the original study's pipeline: The number of nucleated cells in each sample was estimated from the amplification of reference gene primers within the assay. To quantify the absolute abundance of each unique TCRbeta CDR3 rearrangement, sequence reads were collapsed and filtered. For each sample, productive Simpson clonality was calculated as the square root of Simpson's diversity index across productive rearrangements. Here the immuneACCESS table is served through TCRdb, limited to in-frame sequences with V and J called. Missing clones are a known gap in these copies; in checked studies unresolved V genes cover under half, and the rest lacks a known reason. V and J calls and clone size are given by that table; D and trimming were obtained from the DNA. The sample table shows about 270,000 clones, and roughly 86% are seen once. Over 2.5% of the sample lies in the top ten.

Enrolling through a virtual design, the prospective study's participants ranged in age from roughly 18 to 95 years and lived across 24 United States geographic areas. Cohort assignment in the prospective study relied on participant-reported clinical history from a screening survey and a study questionnaire. ImmuneRACE Cohort 3 recovered participants were defined by two consecutive negative NP/OP PCR tests, healthcare professional clearance, or symptom resolution. In the prospective study, mobile phlebotomists collected whole blood, serum and a nasopharyngeal or oropharyngeal swab from each participant. Participants in the prospective study had the option to provide additional blood draws and questionnaires over a 2-month period. Before DNA extraction, prospective study blood samples were shipped either frozen or at room temperature. In regard to this clone: It has no known antigen specificity. Base-call qualities are not available, and no considerably larger clone is one nucleotide away.

The specimen sequenced was PBMCs or T cells enriched from blood (not recorded which). The chain is made from TRBV30 and TRBJ1-1, and 9 junctional nucleotides match TRBD1. The TCR comes from a woman under 30 who had recovered from COVID-19. The CDR3 in this case is CAWSLTGGAAEAFF. The DNA is as follows: TGTGCCTGGAGTTTGACAGGGGGAGCGGCTGAAGCTTTCTTT.